The subject of this entry is one TCR beta chain. The source of the sample is a study of blood T cell repertoires in COVID-19. Study-level background: The origin of the acute and convalescent COVID-19 samples was the United States, Italy and Spain. In each case, the material was cDNA or gDNA derived from T cells, B-cell-depleted T cells, or PBMCs.

In the original analysis: How many nucleated cells were present was estimated from reference gene primer amplification. Profiled with immunoSEQ multiplex PCR; TCRdb holds only in-frame clones, not every one. V, J and clone size are those of that table, while D and trimming were read from the DNA. Here the sample spans around 210,000 clones, around 90% being singletons. This CDR3 contains 15 residues. Germline lookup yields CDR1 SGHTA and CDR2 FQGNSA. V lost 1 base, J lost 6 bases, and 9 bases stayed unmatched. The rearrangement links TRBV7-2 to TRBJ2-7, with 7 bases lining up with TRBD1. Sequencing was performed on peripheral blood. This clonotype was sampled from a man aged 18 to 30 with active or convalescent COVID-19. The CDR3 DNA reads TGTGCCAGCAGCTTAGAGGGGGCTCGAGGGGCCGAGCAGTACTTC. Protein sequence: CASSLEGARGAEQYF. The full variable domain, its missing parts supplied by reference TRBV7-2 and TRBJ2-7, is GAGVSQSPSNKVTEKGKDVELRCDPISGHTALYWYRQSLGQGLEFLIYFQGNSAPDKSGLPSDRFSAERTGGSVSTLTIQRTQQEDSAVYLCASSLEGARGAEQYFGPGTRLTVT.